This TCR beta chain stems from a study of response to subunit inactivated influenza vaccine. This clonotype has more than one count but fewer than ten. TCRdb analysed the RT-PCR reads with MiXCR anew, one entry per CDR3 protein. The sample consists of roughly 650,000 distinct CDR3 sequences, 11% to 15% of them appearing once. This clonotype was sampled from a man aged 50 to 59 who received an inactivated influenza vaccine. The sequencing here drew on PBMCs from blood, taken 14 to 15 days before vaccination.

CDR3 DNA sequence: TGTGCCAGCAGCGTAGCAACCGGGAGGGATAATGAAAAACTGTTTTTT. It translates to CASSVATGRDNEKLFF. This rearrangement joins TRBV9 to TRBJ1-4; D gene uncertain. This CDR3 region has 16 residues. Germline loops: CDR1 SGDLS, CDR2 YYNGEE. The germline V and J ends were trimmed by 0 bases and 4 bases, with 13 bases remaining between them.